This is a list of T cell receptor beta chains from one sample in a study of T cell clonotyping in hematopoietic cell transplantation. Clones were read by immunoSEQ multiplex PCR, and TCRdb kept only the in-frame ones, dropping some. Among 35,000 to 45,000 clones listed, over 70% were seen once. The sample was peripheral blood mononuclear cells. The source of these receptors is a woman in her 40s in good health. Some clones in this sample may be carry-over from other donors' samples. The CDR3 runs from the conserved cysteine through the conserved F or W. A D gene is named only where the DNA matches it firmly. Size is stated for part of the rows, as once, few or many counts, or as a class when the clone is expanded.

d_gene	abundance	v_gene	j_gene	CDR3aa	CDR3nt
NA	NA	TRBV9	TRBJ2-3	CASSVGFTDTQYF	TGTGCCAGCAGCGTAGGCTTTACAGATACGCAGTATTTT
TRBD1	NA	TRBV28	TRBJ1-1	CASSTPGGLNTEAFF	TGTGCCAGCAGTACGCCAGGGGGCTTAAACACTGAAGCTTTCTTT
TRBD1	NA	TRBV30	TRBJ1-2	CAWSAPGQGHYGYTF	TGTGCCTGGAGTGCTCCGGGACAGGGACACTATGGCTACACCTTC
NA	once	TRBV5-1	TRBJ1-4	CASSPTGLNEKLFF	TGCGCCAGCTCCCCGACCGGGCTTAATGAAAAACTGTTTTTT
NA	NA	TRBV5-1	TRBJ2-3	CASSRVGTTGGTDTQYF	TGCGCCAGCAGCCGGGTAGGGACAACCGGGGGCACAGATACGCAGTATTTT
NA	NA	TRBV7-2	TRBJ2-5	CASSRVREETQYF	TGTGCCAGCAGCCGAGTCAGGGAAGAGACCCAGTACTTC
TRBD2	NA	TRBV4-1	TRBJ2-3	CASSQRLAGGPGDTQYF	TGCGCCAGCAGCCAGAGACTAGCGGGAGGGCCTGGAGATACGCAGTATTTT
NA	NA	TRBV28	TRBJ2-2	CASSLWLGTDTGELFF	TGTGCCAGCAGTTTATGGTTAGGGACCGACACCGGGGAGCTGTTTTTT
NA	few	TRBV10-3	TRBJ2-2	CAIGTGNTGELFF	TGTGCCATCGGAACAGGAAACACCGGGGAGCTGTTTTTT
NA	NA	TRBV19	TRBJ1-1	CASSINPRRTEAFF	TGTGCCAGTAGTATAAACCCAAGAAGAACTGAAGCTTTCTTT
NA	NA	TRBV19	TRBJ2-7	CASSMSGGNSYEQYF	TGTGCCAGTAGTATGTCCGGAGGTAACAGCTACGAGCAGTACTTC
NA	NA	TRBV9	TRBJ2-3	CASSLQPLDTDTQYF	TGTGCCAGCAGCCTGCAGCCCTTAGACACAGATACGCAGTATTTT
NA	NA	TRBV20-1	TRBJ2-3	CSVAHTQYF	TGCAGTGTTGCCCATACGCAGTATTTT
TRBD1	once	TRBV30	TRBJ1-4	CAWSQDRGNEKMFF	TGTGCCTGGAGTCAGGACAGGGGAAACGAAAAGATGTTTTTT
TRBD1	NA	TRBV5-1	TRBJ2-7	CASSATGGLDEQYF	TGCGCCAGCAGCGCGACAGGGGGCTTGGACGAGCAGTACTTC
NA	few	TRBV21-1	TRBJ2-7	CASSKGRGRDEQYF	TGTGCCAGCAGCAAAGGCAGGGGGAGAGACGAGCAGTACTTC
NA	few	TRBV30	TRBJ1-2	CASGRMTAYGYTF	TGTGCCTCCGGACGAATGACAGCTTATGGCTACACCTTC
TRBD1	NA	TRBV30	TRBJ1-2	CAWMGWDSPQGGYTF	TGTGCCTGGATGGGGTGGGACAGCCCCCAAGGTGGCTACACCTTC
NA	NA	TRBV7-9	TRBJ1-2	CASSLKPGGTGYGYTF	TGTGCCAGCAGCTTAAAACCCGGGGGGACGGGGTATGGCTACACCTTC
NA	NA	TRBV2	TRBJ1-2	CASRGGTEDGYTF	TGTGCCAGCAGGGGCGGGACGGAGGACGGCTACACCTTC
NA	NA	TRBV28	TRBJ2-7	CASSLFSYEQYF	TGTGCCAGCAGTTTATTCTCCTACGAGCAGTACTTC
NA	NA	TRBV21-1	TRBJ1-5	CASSKVGEGKEGNQPQHF	TGTGCCAGCAGCAAAGTTGGGGAAGGGAAAGAGGGCAATCAGCCCCAGCATTTT
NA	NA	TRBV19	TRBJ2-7	CASSIVGETPYEQYF	TGTGCCAGTAGTATAGTGGGGGAGACTCCCTACGAGCAGTACTTC
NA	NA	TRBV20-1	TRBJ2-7	CSARDKLYF	TGCAGTGCTAGAGATAAGCTGTACTTC
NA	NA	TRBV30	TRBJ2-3	CAWSVGRLDGDTQYF	TGTGCCTGGAGTGTAGGGCGACTAGACGGAGATACGCAGTATTTT
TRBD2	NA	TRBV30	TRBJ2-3	CAWSVPRTSGDTQYF	TGTGCCTGGAGTGTACCCCGGACTAGCGGAGATACGCAGTATTTT
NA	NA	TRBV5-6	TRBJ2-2	CASSLPRDMNTGELFF	TGTGCCAGCAGCTTGCCCAGAGATATGAACACCGGGGAGCTGTTTTTT
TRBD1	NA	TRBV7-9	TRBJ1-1	CASSLGQGLTEAFF	TGTGCCAGCAGCTTAGGACAGGGTCTCACTGAAGCTTTCTTT
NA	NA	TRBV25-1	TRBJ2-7	CASSDRGVEYEQYF	TGTGCCAGCAGTGATCGCGGGGTAGAATACGAGCAGTACTTC
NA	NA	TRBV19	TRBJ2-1	CASSTVGNEQFF	TGTGCCAGTTCTACTGTGGGCAATGAGCAGTTCTTC
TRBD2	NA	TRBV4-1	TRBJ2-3	CASSQRGGSGTDTQYF	TGCGCCAGCAGCCAACGGGGCGGGAGCGGAACAGATACGCAGTATTTT
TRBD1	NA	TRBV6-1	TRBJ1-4	CASSLTGPNEKLFF	TGTGCCAGCAGTCTGACAGGGCCTAATGAAAAACTGTTTTTT
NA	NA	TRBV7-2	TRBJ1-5	CASSLDGYQPQHF	TGTGCCAGCAGCTTAGATGGATATCAGCCCCAGCATTTT
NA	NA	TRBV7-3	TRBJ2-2	CASGTNTGELFF	TGTGCATCGGGCACGAACACCGGGGAGCTGTTTTTT
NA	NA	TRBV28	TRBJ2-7	CASSLGGAVPYEQYF	TGTGCCAGCAGTTTAGGGGGCGCGGTCCCCTACGAGCAGTACTTC
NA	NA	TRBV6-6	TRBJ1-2	CAMGRGGSGYTF	TGTGCCATGGGACGGGGGGGAAGTGGCTACACCTTC
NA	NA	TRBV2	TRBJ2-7	CASSEGWFLAGQYF	TGTGCCAGCAGTGAAGGGTGGTTTTTGGCGGGACAGTACTTC
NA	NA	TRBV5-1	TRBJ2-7	CASSLGQDQGEQYF	TGCGCCAGCAGCTTGGGGCAGGACCAGGGGGAGCAGTACTTC
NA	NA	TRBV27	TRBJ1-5	CASSPGTSGKQPQHF	TGTGCCAGCAGTCCCGGGACCTCAGGGAAACAGCCCCAGCATTTT
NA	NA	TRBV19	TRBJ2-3	CASRHRGGTDTQYF	TGTGCCAGTAGACACAGGGGGGGAACAGATACGCAGTATTTT
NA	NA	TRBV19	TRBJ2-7	CASSADRSYEQYF	TGTGCCAGTAGTGCGGACAGATCCTACGAGCAGTACTTC
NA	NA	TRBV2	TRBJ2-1	CASKGTPAEQFF	TGTGCCAGCAAAGGGACTCCCGCCGAGCAGTTCTTC
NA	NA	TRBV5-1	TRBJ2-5	CASSLNGAQETQYF	TGCGCCAGCAGCTTGAACGGGGCTCAAGAGACCCAGTACTTC
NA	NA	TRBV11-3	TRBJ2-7	CASSSWTDLEQYF	TGTGCCAGCAGCTCCTGGACAGACCTCGAGCAGTACTTC
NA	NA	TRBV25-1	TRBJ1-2	CASSEYTGYGYTF	TGTGCCAGCAGTGAATATACAGGGTATGGCTACACCTTC
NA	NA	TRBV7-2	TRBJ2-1	CASSLVISSGASEQFF	TGTGCCAGCAGCTTAGTGATAAGTTCGGGGGCTAGTGAGCAGTTCTTC
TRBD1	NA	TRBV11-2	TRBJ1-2	CASSLVQGAAGYTF	TGTGCCAGCAGCTTAGTTCAGGGGGCTGCTGGCTACACCTTC
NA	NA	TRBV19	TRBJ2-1	CASRETRLTYNEQFF	TGTGCCAGTAGAGAGACTAGACTTACCTACAATGAGCAGTTCTTC